The 23 T cell receptor beta chains below were found in one sample sequenced in a study of lymphopenia after photon versus proton radiotherapy. Sequencing was performed with immunoSEQ multiplex PCR; in TCRdb, only in-frame clones are kept and a portion is missing. The data hold more than 60,000 clones, with around 88% observed a single time. Here the sequenced sample was peripheral blood, taken from a patient treated with photon-based radiotherapy. Receptor source: a man aged 40-49 years with gastric cancer.

The gene calls are TRBV13 and TRBJ2-7, with 7 nucleotides matching TRBD1. With 5 bases clipped from V and 2 bases from J, the junction kept 9 bases outside the gene matches. Per germline, CDR1 PRHDT and CDR2 FYEKMQ (reference sequence). This CDR3 contains 15 residues. CDR3 loop: CASSETTGNPYEQYF. CDR3 sequence (DNA): TGTGCCAGCAGCGAAACGACAGGGAACCCCTACGAGCAGTACTTC.

The chain employs TRBV9 and TRBJ2-4; 7 bases are shared with TRBD1. Per germline, CDR1 SGDLS and CDR2 YYNGEE. The CDR3 length is 16 residues. Unmatched junction bases numbered 6, after V lost 0 bases and J lost 3 bases. CDR3 coding DNA: TGTGCCAGCAGCGTAGGAGGGGGCTCGGGCAAAAACATTCAGTACTTC. Residues: CASSVGGGSGKNIQYF. The whole variable domain, filled in from reference TRBV9 and TRBJ2-4, reads DSGVTQTPKHLITATGQRVTLRCSPRSGDLSVYWYQQSLDQGLQFLIQYYNGEERAKGNILERFSAQQFPDLHSELNLSSLELGDSALYFCASSVGGGSGKNIQYFGAGTRLSVL.

The chain employs TRBV6-5 and TRBJ1-5; no clear D gene. The CDR3 is made up of 13 amino acids. Trimming took off 4 bases at V and 5 bases at J, with 9 bases between the two ends. Germline V gives CDR1 MNHEY, CDR2 SVGAGI. The DNA of the CDR3 is TGTGCCAGCAGTTCGGGGAACCATCAGCCCCAGCATTTT. Its translation: CASSSGNHQPQHF.

The chain recombines TRBV7-3 with TRBJ1-1; 7 bases are shared with TRBD1. The CDR3 length is 13 residues. V shed 5 bases and J 2 bases; nucleotides not matched to a gene: 2. Germline V lookup: CDR1 SGHTA, CDR2 FQGTGA. The CDR3 sequence is CASSEGANTEAFF. The CDR3 region has the DNA TGTGCCAGCAGCGAGGGGGCAAACACTGAAGCTTTCTTT.

The chain uses TRBV29-1 and TRBJ2-5; TRBD1 agrees at 8 bases. The V segment lost 1 base and the J segment 3 bases; nucleotides outside the gene matches: 4. CDR1 is SQVTM and CDR2 is ANQGSEA in the germline V gene. The CDR3 is 14 amino acids. CDR3 DNA: TGCAGCGTTGAAGGGGACAGGATGAAAGAGACCCAGTACTTC. Encoded protein: CSVEGDRMKETQYF.

Note on this clone: Additional DNA sequences in this sample encode the identical CDR3. This chain joins TRBV9 and TRBJ1-1, with D perhaps matching TRBD1 (5 bases). V gave up 2 bases and J gave up 0 bases, with 8 bases separating them. Germline V CDR1 and CDR2: SGDLS, YYNGEE. The CDR3 totals 14 residues. This CDR3 is CASSVRGMNTEAFF. CDR3 DNA sequence: TGTGCCAGCAGCGTTAGGGGCATGAACACTGAAGCTTTCTTT.

The chain has TRBV7-9 and TRBJ2-1; 12 positions agree with TRBD2. Germline V CDR1 and CDR2: SEHNR, FQNEAQ (reference sequence). The CDR3 runs to 14 residues. The V gene end was trimmed by 3 bases and the J gene end by 9 bases; junction bases not matched to a gene: 3. In DNA, the CDR3 is TGTGCCAGCAGCTTCCCACTAGCGGGGGGTGAGCAGTTCTTC. Protein product: CASSFPLAGGEQFF.

The rearrangement joins TRBV29-1 to TRBJ1-1; D ambiguous. Germline V gene data show CDR1 as SQVTM and CDR2 as ANQGSEA. The CDR3 spans 12 residues. V was clipped by 0 bases and J by 7 bases, with 9 bases between them. CDR3 sequence reads: CSVEDHWLEAFF. The CDR3 coding sequence is TGCAGCGTTGAAGATCATTGGCTTGAAGCTTTCTTT.

This chain's CDR3 is CASARGANTGELFF. The CDR3 DNA reads as TGTGCCAGCGCCCGCGGAGCTAACACCGGGGAGCTGTTTTTT. The rearrangement joins TRBV6-1 to TRBJ2-2; D remains ambiguous. This CDR3 has 14 amino acids. Germline V gene lookup returns CDR1 MNHNS and CDR2 SASEGT. Trimming left V 8 bases short and J 2 bases short, with 12 bases between.

The chain combines TRBV29-1 with TRBJ2-5, with 8 nucleotides matching TRBD1. Germline V gene lookup returns CDR1 SQVTM and CDR2 ANQGSEA. The CDR3 extends over 12 amino acids. V shed 3 bases, J shed 9 bases, and the junction held 6 bases outside the gene matches. The CDR3 DNA is TGCAGCGTTGATAGGCAGGGGGCCGCCCAGTACTTC. Its protein product is CSVDRQGAAQYF.

The chain combines TRBV27 with TRBJ1-5; 12 positions match TRBD1. Losses at the gene ends were 2 bases for V and 7 bases for J; bases not matched to a gene: 6. Looked up from germline, CDR1 is MNHEY and CDR2 is SMNVEV (reference sequence). The CDR3 consists of 16 residues. CDR3 in amino acids: CASSLGTGGARQPQHF. The CDR3, as DNA: TGTGCCAGCAGTTTAGGGACAGGGGGCGCAAGGCAGCCCCAGCATTTT.

The chain links TRBV10-1 to TRBJ2-1; perhaps D is TRBD1 or TRBD2 (6 bases each). The CDR3 is 17 residues long. The germline V and J ends were trimmed by 2 bases and 1 base, with 15 bases remaining between them. The V gene's germline CDR1 is WNHNN and CDR2 SYGVQD (reference sequence). The CDR3 bases are TGCGCCAGCAGTGAGGGTCGGGGGCGCGGGTCCTACAATGAGCAGTTCTTC. The encoded protein is CASSEGRGRGSYNEQFF.

The chain joins TRBV4-2 to TRBJ1-2, with TRBD1 identical over 7 bases. This CDR3 region has 14 residues. The V and J ends lost 3 bases and 4 bases, in that order; junction bases with no gene match: 5. In germline, CDR1 is LGHNA, CDR2 YNFKEQ. CDR3 loop: CASSQAWDSYGYTF. CDR3 sequence (DNA): TGTGCCAGCAGCCAGGCCTGGGACAGCTATGGCTACACCTTC.

This chain uses TRBV2 with TRBJ2-7; D unresolved. Germline V gives CDR1 SNHLY, CDR2 FYNNEI. CDR3 length: 12 residues. Trimming removed 6 bases at V and 3 bases at J, with 9 bases between. This chain's CDR3 is CASSWDGYEQYF. The CDR3 DNA is TGTGCCAGCAGCTGGGATGGCTACGAGCAGTACTTC.

The chain has TRBV30 and TRBJ2-7; no definite D call. Per germline, CDR1 GTSNPN and CDR2 SVGIG (reference sequence). The CDR3 loop spans 11 amino acids. V shed 4 bases and J shed 2 bases, with 6 bases lying between them. Written as DNA, the CDR3 is TGTGCCTGGACCAAAACCTACGAGCAGTACTTC. This sequence encodes CAWTKTYEQYF.

The chain recombines TRBV18 with TRBJ1-4, with 8 nucleotides matching TRBD1. The CDR3 totals 15 residues. CDR1 is KGHSH and CDR2 is LQKENI in the germline V gene. V lost 0 bases and J lost 7; bases outside the gene matches: 4. The CDR3 nucleotides are TGTGCCAGCTCACCACCGTCGACAGGGGTTGAAAAACTGTTTTTT. Its translation is CASSPPSTGVEKLFF.

This clone was seen once. The chain recombines TRBV19 with TRBJ2-3; TRBD2 agrees at 8 bases. The V gene's germline CDR1 is LNHDA and CDR2 SQIVND (reference sequence). The CDR3 extends over 15 amino acids. J lost 2 bases, V lost 6 bases, and 7 bases had no gene match. CDR3: CASRGLAGFTDTQYF. CDR3 coding DNA: TGTGCCAGTAGGGGATTAGCGGGGTTCACAGATACGCAGTATTTT.

The J gene is TRBJ1-1, the V gene TRBV7-3; D call uncertain. The CDR3 loop spans 13 amino acids. Trimming took 5 bases from V and 2 from J, leaving 9 bases between them. Germline values: CDR1 SGHTA, CDR2 FQGTGA. CDR3 DNA: TGTGCCAGCAGCAACAGTCCCAACACTGAAGCTTTCTTT. Encoded protein: CASSNSPNTEAFF.

The chain has TRBV11-2 and TRBJ1-4, with TRBD1 matching 8 bases. This CDR3 is built from 15 residues. J lost 7 bases, V lost 5 bases, and 9 bases had no gene match. CDR1 is SGHAT and CDR2 is FQNNGV in the germline V gene. The CDR3 DNA reads TGTGCCAGCAGCACCCGGACAGGGTCGGGTGAAAAACTGTTTTTT. Its protein is CASSTRTGSGEKLFF.

The chain links TRBV19 to TRBJ1-1; 11 bases align to TRBD1. The CDR3 loop spans 16 amino acids. The V segment lost 5 bases and the J segment 5 bases; nucleotides outside the gene matches: 10. Germline assignment: CDR1 LNHDA and CDR2 SQIVND (reference sequence). The CDR3 DNA sequence: TGTGCCAGTAGTCTCGGGACAGGGGGAGAAGGGACTGAAGCTTTCTTT. This gives the protein CASSLGTGGEGTEAFF.

A single count supports this clone. This chain uses TRBV30 with TRBJ1-2, with D unresolved. CDR1 GTSNPN and CDR2 SVGIG come from the germline V gene (reference sequence). V shed 8 bases and J shed 4 bases, with 17 bases lying between them. This CDR3 comprises 13 residues. This chain's CDR3 is CAAVPAVLYGYTF. CDR3 bases: TGTGCCGCGGTCCCCGCGGTCCTCTATGGCTACACCTTC.

The rearrangement joins TRBV9 to TRBJ1-2; 11 positions match TRBD1. The CDR3 is 17 residues long. Per germline, CDR1 SGDLS and CDR2 YYNGEE. The V and J ends lost 2 bases and 2 bases, in that order; junction bases with no gene match: 8. CDR3 nucleotides: TGTGCCAGCAGCGTCCCGGGACAGGGGGGTAGAAACTATGGCTACACCTTC. Encoded protein: CASSVPGQGGRNYGYTF.

The chain recombines TRBV7-2 with TRBJ2-7; D might be TRBD2 (6 bases). V lost 5 bases and J lost 6, with 17 bases in between. This CDR3 comprises 14 residues. Germline V gene data show CDR1 as SGHTA and CDR2 as FQGNSA. CDR3 bases: TGTGCCAGCAGCCCCTCGCCGGGGGTAGGCGAGCAGTACTTC. Translating it yields CASSPSPGVGEQYF.